This entry lists 16 T cell receptor beta chains sequenced from one sample in a study of T cell responses to AZD1222 COVID-19 vaccine. The data were produced by immunoSEQ multiplex PCR, yet TCRdb's version contains in-frame clones alone and is incomplete. The sample includes about 100,000 clones, roughly nine tenths of them seen just once. The source material was peripheral blood, sampled 28 days after the second AZD1222 dose. These receptors came from an adult who received the AZD1222 COVID-19 vaccine.

The V and J genes are TRBV3-1 (or the pseudogene TRBV3-2) and TRBJ1-4, with 8 bases fitting TRBD1. V lost 6 bases and J lost 2; bases outside the gene matches: 2. This CDR3 spans 14 amino acids. The V gene's germline CDR1 is LGHDT and CDR2 YNNKEL (reference sequence). The CDR3 protein is CASRRTGTNEKLFF. CDR3 nucleotide sequence: TGTGCCAGCAGAAGGACAGGGACTAATGAAAAACTGTTTTTT.

This clone was seen only a few times. The chain uses TRBV7-3 and TRBJ1-1; D gene uncertain. V was clipped by 5 bases and J by 1 base, with 11 bases between them. The CDR3 is 14 residues long. The V gene's germline CDR1 is SGHTA and CDR2 FQGTGA. CDR3 in amino acids: CASSPTDQNTEAFF. Here the CDR3 DNA reads TGTGCCAGCAGCCCCACGGACCAGAACACTGAAGCTTTCTTT.

V usage is TRBV6-5 and J usage is TRBJ1-2; D gene ambiguous. V was clipped by 2 bases and J by 8 bases, with 12 bases between them. Germline V gene sequence: CDR1 MNHEY, CDR2 SVGAGI. The CDR3 loop spans 13 amino acids. DNA for the CDR3: TGTGCCAGCAGTTACGGGGTCGGGGTCGGCTACACCTTC. Translation gives CASSYGVGVGYTF.

The V call is TRBV20-1, the J call TRBJ1-1, with D perhaps matching TRBD1 (6 bases). This CDR3 spans 11 amino acids. V was trimmed by 3 bases and J by 11 bases, leaving 13 bases between them. Per the germline V gene, CDR1 is DFQATT and CDR2 is SNEGSKA (reference sequence). CDR3 protein: CSARGGPRAFF. The DNA for the CDR3 is TGCAGTGCTAGGGGGGGGCCACGGGCTTTCTTT.

The gene calls are TRBV5-4 and TRBJ2-7, with 12 bases that match TRBD1. The trim removed 0 bases at V and 7 bases at J, leaving 5 bases unmatched. The CDR3 runs 15 residues. Germline V gene sequence: CDR1 SGHNT, CDR2 YYREEE (reference sequence). The CDR3 reads CASSLAGTGGVEQYF. In nucleotides, the CDR3 is TGTGCCAGCAGCTTGGCCGGGACAGGGGGCGTTGAGCAGTACTTC.

In its sample, this clone was seen a few times. The chain uses TRBV3-1 (or the pseudogene TRBV3-2) and TRBJ2-7; the match to TRBD1 covers 8 bases. The junction had 6 bases not matched to a gene; V was cut back by 1 base and J by 4 bases. This CDR3 comprises 15 residues. Germline loops: CDR1 LGHDT, CDR2 YNNKEL (reference sequence). The CDR3 here is CASSQGTGIQYEQYF. Written as DNA, the CDR3 is TGTGCCAGCAGCCAAGGGACAGGGATCCAATACGAGCAGTACTTC.

V is TRBV5-6 and J is TRBJ2-5, with TRBD2 matching over 11 bases. The germline gives CDR1 SGHDT, CDR2 YYEEEE. V lost 3 bases, J lost 3 bases, and 1 base stayed unmatched. The CDR3 runs to 14 residues. This chain's CDR3 is CASSSGLAEETQYF. CDR3 sequence (DNA): TGTGCCAGCAGCTCGGGACTAGCGGAAGAGACCCAGTACTTC.

The V gene is TRBV10-2, the J gene TRBJ1-5; 10 bases align to TRBD1. The CDR3 consists of 13 residues. Germline CDR1 WSHSY, CDR2 SAAADI. The J segment lost 5 bases and the V segment lost 6 bases, leaving 1 base of the junction unmatched. The CDR3 loop reads CASRGTGDQPQHF. CDR3 in DNA: TGCGCCAGCAGGGGGACAGGGGATCAGCCCCAGCATTTT.

The chain has TRBV19 and TRBJ2-5; D gene ambiguous. CDR3 size: 15 residues. The V end lost 4 bases, the J end lost 5 bases, and 17 bases lay between the germline ends. Germline V gives CDR1 LNHDA, CDR2 SQIVND (reference sequence). The CDR3 coding sequence is TGTGCCAGTAGTACGCTGAACCCCCTGGGGGAGACCCAGTACTTC. Amino acid sequence: CASSTLNPLGETQYF. The full variable domain, rest sourced from reference TRBV19 and TRBJ2-5, is DGGITQSPKYLFRKEGQNVTLSCEQNLNHDAMYWYRQDPGQGLRLIYYSQIVNDFQKGDIAEGYSVSREKKESFPLTVTSAQKNPTAFYLCASSTLNPLGETQYFGPGTRLLVL.

The chain is built from TRBV6-6 and TRBJ1-4; no firm D call. This CDR3 spans 15 amino acids. Germline CDR1 is MNHNY and CDR2 is SVGAGI (reference sequence). Deletions cut 4 bases from V and 8 bases from J, with 17 bases between. The CDR3 protein is CASSSNGLSGEKLFF. Here the CDR3 DNA reads TGTGCCAGCAGTTCAAATGGGCTTTCGGGAGAAAAACTGTTTTTT.

The chain employs TRBV7-8 and TRBJ2-2, with TRBD2 matching 7 bases. There are 19 residues in the CDR3. V gave up 5 bases and J gave up 2 bases; unmatched junction bases: 17. The germline V gene encodes CDR1 SGHVS and CDR2 FQNEAQ. The DNA of the CDR3 is TGTGCCAGCAGCCTATGGCGGGGAGGGGCGGGAGTAAACACCGGGGAGCTGTTTTTT. Residues: CASSLWRGGAGVNTGELFF.

CDR3 residues: CASSLRGHNQPQHF. In DNA, the CDR3 is TGTGCCAGTAGTCTCCGGGGCCACAATCAGCCCCAGCATTTT. J is TRBJ1-5 and V is TRBV19; a possible D gene is TRBD1 (5 bases). The V end was cut by 5 bases, the J end by 3 bases, with 11 bases between. The CDR3 is 14 residues long. CDR1 is LNHDA and CDR2 is SQIVND in the germline V gene (reference sequence).

The CDR3 loop reads CASSYLNGVGEQFF. The CDR3 coding sequence is TGTGCCAGCAGTTACCTAAACGGGGTTGGTGAGCAGTTCTTC. The chain is built from TRBV6-5 and TRBJ2-1; tentative D call: TRBD2 (5 bases). V lost 2 bases, J lost 9 bases, and 14 bases lay in between. The CDR3 covers 14 residues. The germline gives CDR1 MNHEY, CDR2 SVGAGI.

The chain links TRBV2 to TRBJ2-7; no definite D call. The CDR3 consists of 11 residues. Between the trimmed V and J ends, which lost 5 bases and 1 base, there was a span of 3 bases. Germline loops: CDR1 SNHLY, CDR2 FYNNEI. In nucleotides, the CDR3 is TGTGCCAGCAGTTTTTCCTACGAGCAGTACTTC. Translated, it gives CASSFSYEQYF.

The J gene is TRBJ1-4, the V gene TRBV2, with D uncertain. The germline V gene encodes CDR1 SNHLY and CDR2 FYNNEI. CDR3 length: 15 amino acids. V lost 2 bases, J lost 5 bases, and 12 bases lay in between. The CDR3 nucleotides read TGTGCCAGCAGTGAAAGAGGGATCGGAAATGAAAAACTGTTTTTT. This codes for CASSERGIGNEKLFF.

This chain links TRBV13 with TRBJ2-5; the match to TRBD2 covers 13 bases. The J segment lost 3 bases and the V segment lost 3 bases, leaving 1 base of the junction unmatched. The CDR3 covers 15 residues. Germline CDR1 is PRHDT and CDR2 is FYEKMQ (reference sequence). The CDR3: CASSLGLAGKETQYF. CDR3 in DNA: TGTGCCAGCAGCTTGGGACTAGCGGGAAAAGAGACCCAGTACTTC.